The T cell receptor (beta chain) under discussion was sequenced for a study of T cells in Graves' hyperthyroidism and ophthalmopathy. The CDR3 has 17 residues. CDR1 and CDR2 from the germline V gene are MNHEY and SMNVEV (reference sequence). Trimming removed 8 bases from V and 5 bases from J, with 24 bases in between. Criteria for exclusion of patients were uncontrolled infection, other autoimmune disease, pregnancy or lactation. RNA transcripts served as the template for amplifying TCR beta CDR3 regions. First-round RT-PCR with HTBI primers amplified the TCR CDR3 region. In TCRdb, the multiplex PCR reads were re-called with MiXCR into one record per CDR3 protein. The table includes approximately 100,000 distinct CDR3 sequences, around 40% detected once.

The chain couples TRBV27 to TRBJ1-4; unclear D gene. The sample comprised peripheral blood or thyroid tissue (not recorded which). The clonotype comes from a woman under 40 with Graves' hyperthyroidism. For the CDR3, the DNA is TGTGCCAGCTCACCACCGTCCCGTATGGGAGGAAATGAAAAACTGTTTTTT. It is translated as CASSPPSRMGGNEKLFF.